This T cell receptor (beta chain) came from a study of T cell repertoires in cytomegalovirus infection. In the study overall: It was recently identified HLA-C-restricted and well-studied HLA-B-restricted CMV epitopes that the study used. CMV infection and matching HLA type were both indicated by public TCR beta signatures. Study-wide points: Ex vivo responses were dominated by HLA-C-restricted CMV-specific TCR beta clonotypes. Based on cumulative public TCR beta family frequency, carriers of CMV plus the relevant HLA were identified.

From the reads, TCRdb called clonotypes with MiXCR, one entry per CDR3 protein. This sample has roughly 500,000 distinct CDR3 sequences, with roughly a third found just once. In germline, CDR1 is MGHRA, CDR2 YSYEKL. The ends lost 4 bases at V and 8 bases at J; junction bases unmatched: 17. CDR3 size: 18 residues. This clonotype came up many times. Its antigen is undetermined. The rearrangement uses TRBV4-1 and TRBJ2-1; 10 bases are a match to TRBD2. This TCR derives from a human donor in good health (CMV status not recorded). Some clones in this sample may be carry-over from other donors' samples. The specimen was cultured PBMCs, collected from culture after CMV antigen stimulation. The CDR3 bases are TGCGCCAGCAGCCGAGCGAAGGGACTAGCGATCCCAAAGGATGAGCAGTTCTTC. It codes for CASSRAKGLAIPKDEQFF.